There are many counts of the clone carrying this T cell receptor beta chain. The antigen remains undetermined. A single heparinised blood sample, averaging roughly 110 mL, was obtained per donor. As every portion of the isolated RNA was reverse transcribed, the sequencing read expressed TCRB transcripts. It was found that naive, central memory and regulatory T cell samples averaged approximately 3.6 million reads. TCRdb's table, derived via immunoSEQ multiplex PCR, lists solely in-frame clones and lacks some. The sample lists hundreds of thousands of clones, 7% to 9% seen once, with approximately 0.47% in the top ten. This sample is part of a study of beta chain features in type 1 diabetes. Points from the study as a whole: Unsettled here was the matter of whether HLA type influences TCRB rearrangement. Shorter TCRB CDR3s, moderately but significantly so, were found in Type 1 diabetes patients in all four CD4+ subsets.

Trimming removed 5 bases at V and 5 bases at J, with 16 bases between. CDR3 length equals 14 residues. The V gene's germline CDR1 is SGHTA and CDR2 FQGNSA. The specimen sequenced was central memory CD4+ T cells from blood. The rearrangement links TRBV7-2 to TRBJ2-7; D gene uncertain. The TCR was taken from a woman between 18 and 29 years old in good health. The CDR3 loop reads CASSPGWANDEQYF. CDR3 in DNA: TGTGCCAGCAGCCCGGGTTGGGCAAATGACGAGCAGTACTTC. Complete variable domain (other parts from reference TRBV7-2 and TRBJ2-7): GAGVSQSPSNKVTEKGKDVELRCDPISGHTALYWYRQSLGQGLEFLIYFQGNSAPDKSGLPSDRFSAERTGGSVSTLTIQRTQQEDSAVYLCASSPGWANDEQYFGPGTRLTVT.